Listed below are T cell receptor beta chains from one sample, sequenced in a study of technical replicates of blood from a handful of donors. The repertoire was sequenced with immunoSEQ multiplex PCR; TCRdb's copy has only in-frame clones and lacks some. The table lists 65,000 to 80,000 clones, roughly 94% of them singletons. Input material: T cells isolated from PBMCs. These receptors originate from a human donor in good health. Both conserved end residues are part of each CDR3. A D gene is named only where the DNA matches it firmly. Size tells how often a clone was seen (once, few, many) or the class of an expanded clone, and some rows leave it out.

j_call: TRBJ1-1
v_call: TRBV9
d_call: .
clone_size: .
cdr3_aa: CASSVGQGNTEAFF
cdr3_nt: TGTGCCAGCAGCGTAGGACAAGGGAACACTGAAGCTTTCTTT

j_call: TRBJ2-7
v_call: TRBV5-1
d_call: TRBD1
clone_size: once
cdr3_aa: CASSFRDSSSHEQYF
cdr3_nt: TGCGCCAGCAGCTTCCGGGACAGCTCTTCCCACGAGCAGTACTTC

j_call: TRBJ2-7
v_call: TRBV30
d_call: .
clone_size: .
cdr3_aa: CAWSRLGGVLGEQYF
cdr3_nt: TGTGCCTGGAGTAGACTAGGCGGGGTCCTGGGCGAGCAGTACTTC

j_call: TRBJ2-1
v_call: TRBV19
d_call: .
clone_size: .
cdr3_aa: CVFLGNLEQFF
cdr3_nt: TGTGTTTTCCTCGGGAACCTAGAGCAGTTCTTC

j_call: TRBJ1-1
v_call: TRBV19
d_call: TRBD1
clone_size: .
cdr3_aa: CASSILGTGVTEAFF
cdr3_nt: TGTGCCAGTAGTATTCTCGGGACAGGGGTCACTGAAGCTTTCTTT

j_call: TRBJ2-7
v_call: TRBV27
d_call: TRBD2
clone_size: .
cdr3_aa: CASSERLAGRYEQYF
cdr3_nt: TGTGCCAGCAGTGAAAGACTAGCGGGGCGGTACGAGCAGTACTTC

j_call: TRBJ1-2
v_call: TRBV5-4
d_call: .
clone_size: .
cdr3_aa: CASSFLDSYGYTF
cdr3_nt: TGTGCCAGCAGCTTTTTGGACTCCTATGGCTACACCTTC

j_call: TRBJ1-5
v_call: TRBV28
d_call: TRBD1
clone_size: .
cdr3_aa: CASSFGDREFQPQHF
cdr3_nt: TGTGCCAGCAGTTTCGGAGACAGGGAGTTTCAGCCCCAGCATTTT

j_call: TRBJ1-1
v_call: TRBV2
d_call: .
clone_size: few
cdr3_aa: CASSDRWNTEAFF
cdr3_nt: TGTGCCAGCTCTGACAGGTGGAACACTGAAGCTTTCTTT

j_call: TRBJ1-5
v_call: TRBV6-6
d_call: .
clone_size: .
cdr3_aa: CASSDSGGGEPQHF
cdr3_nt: TGTGCCAGCAGTGACTCAGGAGGAGGAGAACCCCAGCATTTT

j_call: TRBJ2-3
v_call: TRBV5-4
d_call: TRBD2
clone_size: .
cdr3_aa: CASSGGTGGRTDTQYF
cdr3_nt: TGTGCCAGCAGCGGGGGAACGGGAGGGAGAACAGATACGCAGTATTTT

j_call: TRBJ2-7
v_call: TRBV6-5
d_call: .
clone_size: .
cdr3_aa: CASSAGLEPYEQYF
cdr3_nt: TGTGCCAGCAGCGCGGGACTGGAACCCTACGAGCAGTACTTC

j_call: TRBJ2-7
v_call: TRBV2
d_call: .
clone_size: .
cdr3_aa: CASSEATDWYYEQYF
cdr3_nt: TGTGCCAGCAGTGAAGCCACGGACTGGTACTACGAGCAGTACTTC